This T cell receptor (beta chain) was retrieved from a study of PD-L1 blockade in urothelial cancer. The overall study: Atezolizumab (1,200 mg intravenously every 3 weeks) began at some point between 2013 and 2015 for patients. The authors examined blood 3 weeks (second dose) and 6 weeks after treatment start.

J lost 2 bases, V lost 5 bases, and 6 bases had no gene match. The CDR3 length is 16 residues. CDR1 is SGHTA, CDR2 FQGNSA, per germline. TCRdb keeps only in-frame clones here, not all; method: immunoSEQ multiplex PCR. The sample lists approximately 80,000 clones, roughly 87% occurring once. Disease in patients was locally advanced or metastatic urothelial carcinoma. Per-patient samples, pretreatment and on-treatment, numbered 1 to 8. V is TRBV7-2 and J is TRBJ2-3; 11 bases line up with TRBD2. This specimen was PBMCs, taken around atezolizumab (anti-PD-L1) treatment. This sequence originates from a man between 65 and 79 years old with urothelial cancer. DNA of the CDR3: TGTGCCAGCAGCAAAACTAGCGGGAGCCTCACAGATACGCAGTATTTT. It yields the protein CASSKTSGSLTDTQYF.